This entry lists 22 T cell receptor beta chains sequenced from one sample in a study of blood T cell repertoires in COVID-19. Using immunoSEQ multiplex PCR, the repertoire was profiled, and TCRdb retains in-frame clones only, with some absent. The table records about 170,000 clones, around four fifths of them present only once. Sequenced material: peripheral blood. The source of these receptors is an elderly woman with acute or convalescent COVID-19.

The J gene is TRBJ2-7, the V gene TRBV14; 7 bases agree with TRBD2. Trimming removed 3 bases from V and 2 bases from J; junction bases left unmatched: 1. The CDR3 extends over 13 amino acids. Looked up from germline, CDR1 is SGHDN and CDR2 is FVKESK. In nucleotides, the CDR3 is TGTGCCAGCAGCCACGGACTAGCCTACGAGCAGTACTTC. Translated: CASSHGLAYEQYF.

The count of this clone is one. The rearrangement uses TRBV30 and TRBJ1-4; D is unclear. V was trimmed by 3 bases and J by 6 bases, leaving 14 bases between them. Germline V lookup: CDR1 GTSNPN, CDR2 SVGIG (reference sequence). The CDR3 runs 14 residues. The CDR3 nucleotides are TGTGCCTGGAGGAGTGGGGAGGATCATGAAAAACTGTTTTTT. It translates to CAWRSGEDHEKLFF.

The chain combines TRBV6-5 with TRBJ1-1; D gene uncertain. Trimming removed 0 bases from V and 3 bases from J, with 11 bases in between. This CDR3 region has 15 residues. CDR1 and CDR2 (germline): MNHEY, SVGAGI. The DNA of the CDR3 is TGTGCCAGCAGTTACTCGCGGAAGGGAGACACTGAAGCTTTCTTT. Encoded protein: CASSYSRKGDTEAFF.

V gene TRBV25-1 combines with J gene TRBJ2-1; TRBD2 agrees at 8 bases. Germline CDR1 is MGHDK and CDR2 is SYGVNS. The CDR3 spans 17 residues. J lost 1 base, V lost 4 bases, and 9 bases had no gene match. CDR3 nucleotide sequence: TGTGCCAGCAGTGCGACCGGGACTAGTTGGTCCTACAATGAGCAGTTCTTC. Amino acid sequence: CASSATGTSWSYNEQFF.

V is TRBV5-1 and J is TRBJ2-1; 12 bases line up with TRBD2. V dropped 3 bases and J dropped 6; count of bases not matched to a gene: 7. The CDR3 contains 16 residues. Germline loops: CDR1 SGHRS, CDR2 YFSETQ. The CDR3 loop reads CASSSSGGLAGNEQFF. CDR3 nucleotide sequence: TGCGCCAGCAGCTCCTCCGGGGGACTAGCGGGCAATGAGCAGTTCTTC.

Here the CDR3 reads CASSLATTESEKLFF. In nucleotides, the CDR3 is TGTGCCAGCAGCTTAGCGACAACCGAGAGTGAAAAACTGTTTTTT. This rearrangement joins TRBV7-2 to TRBJ1-4; D unclear. The V gene lost 0 bases and the J gene lost 7 bases, with 12 bases spanning the gap. CDR3 length: 15 residues. The germline gives CDR1 SGHTA, CDR2 FQGNSA.

This chain connects TRBV7-9 to TRBJ2-2; D unresolved. The V gene's germline CDR1 is SEHNR and CDR2 FQNEAQ (reference sequence). The ends were cut back, 3 bases at V and 5 bases at J, with 10 bases in the middle. This CDR3 contains 14 residues. The CDR3 spells CASSFSSRTGELFF. DNA for the CDR3: TGTGCCAGCAGCTTTTCTTCGCGGACCGGGGAGCTGTTTTTT. Using reference TRBV7-9 and TRBJ2-2 for the parts outside the CDR3, the full variable domain is DTGVSQNPRHKITKRGQNVTFRCDPISEHNRLYWYRQTLGQGPEFLTYFQNEAQLEKSRLLSDRFSAERPKGSFSTLEIQRTEQGDSAMYLCASSFSSRTGELFFGEGSRLTVL.

The chain recombines TRBV7-9 with TRBJ2-2, with TRBD2 matching over 10 bases. V lost 10 bases and J lost 6; bases outside the gene matches: 11. Germline values: CDR1 SEHNR, CDR2 FQNEAQ (reference sequence). The CDR3 has 15 amino acids. The CDR3 nucleotides read TGTGCCACTACGCAGAAGCGGGAGGGCCCCGGGGAGCTGTTTTTT. Translation gives CATTQKREGPGELFF. The full variable domain, in which reference TRBV7-9 and TRBJ2-2 provide the parts outside the CDR3, is DTGVSQNPRHKITKRGQNVTFRCDPISEHNRLYWYRQTLGQGPEFLTYFQNEAQLEKSRLLSDRFSAERPKGSFSTLEIQRTEQGDSAMYLCATTQKREGPGELFFGEGSRLTVL.

This clone was counted a single time. J is TRBJ2-1 and V is TRBV12-3 or TRBV12-4; D unresolved. The CDR3 runs to 12 residues. V gave up 6 bases and J gave up 1 base, with 4 bases separating them. This CDR3 is CASSFSYNEQFF. In nucleotides, the CDR3 is TGTGCCAGCAGCTTTTCCTACAATGAGCAGTTCTTC.

The rearrangement joins TRBV14 to TRBJ2-7, with D uncertain. The CDR3 is 11 residues long. Trimming shortened V by 3 bases and J by 4 bases, and 4 bases separated the two germline ends. The germline CDR1 and CDR2 sequences are SGHDN and FVKESK. For the CDR3, the DNA is TGTGCCAGCAGCCAGTATTACGAGCAGTACTTC. This gives the protein CASSQYYEQYF.

J is TRBJ2-6 and V is TRBV2; D is ambiguous. With 11 bases removed from V and 1 base from J, the gap between germline ends came to 9 bases. This CDR3 has 13 amino acids. The germline V gene has CDR1 SNHLY and CDR2 FYNNEI. The CDR3 nucleotides read TGTGCCGGTGCGGTGTCTGGGGCCAACGTCCTGACTTTC. It yields the protein CAGAVSGANVLTF.

The V and J genes are TRBV2 and TRBJ1-1, with TRBD1 matching 7 bases. V was pared by 7 bases and J by 2 bases, with 7 bases of the junction left unmatched. CDR1 and CDR2 (germline): SNHLY, FYNNEI. The CDR3 has 14 residues. The CDR3 loop reads CASMGDRANTEAFF. The CDR3 nucleotides read TGTGCCAGCATGGGTGACAGGGCAAACACTGAAGCTTTCTTT.

The chain joins TRBV5-1 to TRBJ1-2; D gene uncertain. CDR1 and CDR2 from the germline V gene are SGHRS and YFSETQ. This CDR3 contains 15 residues. Trimming cost V 0 bases and J 5 bases, with 14 bases left between them. CDR3 nucleotides: TGCGCCAGCAGCTTGGTATCAGGTTCTTATTATGGCTACACCTTC. Translation gives CASSLVSGSYYGYTF.

This sequence joins TRBV19 and TRBJ1-5; D is perhaps TRBD1 (6 bases). Trimming took 4 bases from V and 0 from J, leaving 13 bases between them. The CDR3 covers 16 residues. Germline CDR1 LNHDA, CDR2 SQIVND (reference sequence). The CDR3 region has the DNA TGTGCCAGTAGTAGTGGACAGACCAATAGCAATCAGCCCCAGCATTTT. Translating gives CASSSGQTNSNQPQHF.

This clone was seen only once. The chain joins TRBV24-1 to TRBJ2-7; D is possibly TRBD2 (5 bases). Germline CDR1 and CDR2: KGHDR and SFDVKD. CDR3 size: 10 residues. V lost 12 bases to trimming and J lost 1 base, with 6 bases between them. Here the CDR3 reads CAPGSYEQYF. The CDR3 nucleotides read TGTGCCCCGGGGTCCTACGAGCAGTACTTC.

The rearrangement joins TRBV7-9 to TRBJ2-3; TRBD2 matches at 9 bases. The CDR3 covers 16 residues. The trim removed 5 bases at V and 5 bases at J, leaving 11 bases unmatched. In germline, CDR1 is SEHNR, CDR2 FQNEAQ (reference sequence). The CDR3, as DNA: TGTGCCAGCAGCATACCGCTAGCGGGATCCGGAGATACGCAGTATTTT. Amino acids: CASSIPLAGSGDTQYF.

This chain links TRBV5-6 with TRBJ1-5, with 11 bases lining up with TRBD1. This CDR3 has 16 residues. J lost 1 base, V lost 4 bases, and 4 bases had no gene match. Germline lookup yields CDR1 SGHDT and CDR2 YYEEEE. CDR3 in amino acids: CASSADRGHSNQPQHF. The CDR3 coding sequence is TGTGCCAGCAGCGCGGACAGGGGGCACAGCAATCAGCCCCAGCATTTT.

CDR3 residues: CASSPSPTGFQANYGYTF. CDR3 DNA sequence: TGTGCCAGCTCACCCTCCCCCACAGGGTTTCAAGCTAACTATGGCTACACCTTC. The rearrangement joins TRBV18 to TRBJ1-2, with D perhaps TRBD1 (6 bases). Per germline, CDR1 KGHSH and CDR2 LQKENI. V lost 3 bases, J lost 0 bases, and 20 bases lay in between. This CDR3 contains 18 residues.

The chain is built from TRBV2 and TRBJ2-3; 8 bases map to TRBD2. Germline-derived CDR1 and CDR2 are SNHLY and FYNNEI. This CDR3 region has 15 residues. The trim removed 4 bases at V and 2 bases at J, leaving 5 bases unmatched. The CDR3 DNA reads as TGTGCCAGCAGTGGACTAGCGAGGGTCACAGATACGCAGTATTTT. The encoded protein is CASSGLARVTDTQYF. Full variable domain (missing parts from reference TRBV2 and TRBJ2-3): EPEVTQTPSHQVTQMGQEVILRCVPISNHLYFYWYRQILGQKVEFLVSFYNNEISEKSEIFDDQFSVERPDGSNFTLKIRSTKLEDSAMYFCASSGLARVTDTQYFGPGTRLTVL.

J is TRBJ2-1 and V is TRBV5-1; 9 positions agree with TRBD2. Germline CDR1 and CDR2: SGHRS and YFSETQ. CDR3 length: 15 amino acids. The V and J ends lost 3 bases and 6 bases, in that order; junction bases with no gene match: 7. CDR3 loop: CASSSVAGVGNEQFF. CDR3 coding DNA: TGCGCCAGCAGCTCAGTAGCGGGAGTGGGCAATGAGCAGTTCTTC.

This chain joins TRBV27 and TRBJ2-3; the D is unclear. V lost 5 bases, J lost 4 bases, and 7 bases lay in between. Germline V gives CDR1 MNHEY, CDR2 SMNVEV (reference sequence). This CDR3 contains 12 residues. CDR3 nucleotides: TGTGCCAGCAGTACCGGAGCAGATACGCAGTATTTT. It is translated as CASSTGADTQYF.

This clone is a singleton in its sample. This chain connects TRBV5-1 to TRBJ1-1, with D possibly TRBD1 on 5 matching bases. The CDR3 length is 16 residues. Per the germline V gene, CDR1 is SGHRS and CDR2 is YFSETQ. The V end was cut by 6 bases, the J end by 0 bases, with 18 bases between. The DNA of the CDR3 is TGCGCCAGCACCTCCTACAGGAGAGATTTGAACACTGAAGCTTTCTTT. Translation gives CASTSYRRDLNTEAFF.